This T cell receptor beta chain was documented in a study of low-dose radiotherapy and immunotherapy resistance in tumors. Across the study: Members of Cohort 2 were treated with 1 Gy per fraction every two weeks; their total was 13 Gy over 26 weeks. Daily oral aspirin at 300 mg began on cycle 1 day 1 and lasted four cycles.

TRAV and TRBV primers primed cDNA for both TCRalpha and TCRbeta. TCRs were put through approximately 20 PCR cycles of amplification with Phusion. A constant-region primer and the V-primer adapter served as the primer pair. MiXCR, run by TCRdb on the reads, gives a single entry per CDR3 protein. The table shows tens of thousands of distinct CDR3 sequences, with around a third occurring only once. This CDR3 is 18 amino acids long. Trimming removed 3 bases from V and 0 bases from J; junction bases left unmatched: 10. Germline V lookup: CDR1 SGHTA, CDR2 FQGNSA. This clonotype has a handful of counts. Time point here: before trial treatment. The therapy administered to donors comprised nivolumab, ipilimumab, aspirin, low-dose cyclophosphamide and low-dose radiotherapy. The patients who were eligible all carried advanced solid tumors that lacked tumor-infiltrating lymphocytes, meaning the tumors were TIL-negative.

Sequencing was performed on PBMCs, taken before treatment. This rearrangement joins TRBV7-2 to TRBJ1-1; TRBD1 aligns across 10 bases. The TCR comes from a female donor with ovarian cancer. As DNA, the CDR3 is TGTGCCAGCAGCTTGAGGGGGGGGACAGGGGCCTTGAACACTGAAGCTTTCTTT. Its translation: CASSLRGGTGALNTEAFF.